A selection of T cell receptor beta chains follows, all from one sample in a study of identical twins. MiXCR was run by TCRdb on the 5' RACE reads, yielding one entry per CDR3 protein. The profile shows approximately 670,000 distinct CDR3 sequences, approximately 6% of them singletons. Sequences were obtained from naive T cells sorted from blood. Receptor source: a man aged 18 to 29 in good health. Each CDR3 is given with its conserved first and last residue. Each record gives: V gene, J gene, clone size, D gene, CDR3 DNA, CDR3 protein. D genes are given only for firm matches. The size entry is marked missing in some rows and otherwise reads once, few, many or a size class.

TRBV2,TRBJ2-2,few,-,TGTGCCAGCAGTGAAGGGCAGGGGTTCGCCGGGGAGCTGTTTTTT,CASSEGQGFAGELFF
TRBV4-1,TRBJ1-1,few,-,TGCGCCAGCAGCCACAGGTCCTTGAACACTGAAGCTTTCTTT,CASSHRSLNTEAFF
TRBV10-3,TRBJ2-3,many,TRBD2,TGTGCCATCAGTACGACTAGCGGGAGGGTAACAGATACGCAGTATTTT,CAISTTSGRVTDTQYF
TRBV27,TRBJ2-1,-,-,TGTGCCAGCAGTTTAGCGGGGTGCTCCTACAATGAGCAGTTCTTC,CASSLAGCSYNEQFF
TRBV4-3,TRBJ2-7,many,-,TGCGCCAGCAGCCAAGATCTTAGACTATCAGGGCAGTACTTC,CASSQDLRLSGQYF
TRBV4-1,TRBJ2-1,-,-,TGCGCCAGCAGCCATACGGCCAACAATGAGCAGTTCTTC,CASSHTANNEQFF
TRBV9,TRBJ2-1,-,-,TGTGCCAGCGGGGTGAATGAGCAGTTCTTC,CASGVNEQFF
TRBV6-2/TRBV6-3,TRBJ1-2,many,-,TGTGCCAGTTCGCGGGACGGCTATGGCTACACCTTC,CASSRDGYGYTF
TRBV28,TRBJ2-6,-,-,TGTGCCAGCAGTTCAGGAGGCCCTGGGGCCAACGTCCTGACTTTC,CASSSGGPGANVLTF
TRBV20-1,TRBJ2-7,-,-,TGCAGTGCTAGTCTTGGCTCCGAGCAGTACTTC,CSASLGSEQYF
TRBV20-1,TRBJ2-2,many,TRBD2,TGCAGTGCTAGGAGGGAGGGGACCAACACCGGGGAGCTGTTTTTT,CSARREGTNTGELFF
TRBV20-1,TRBJ1-2,many,-,TGCAGTGCTAGAGATCACAGGACACCTTTTGATGGCTACACCTTC,CSARDHRTPFDGYTF
TRBV3-1,TRBJ2-1,few,-,TGTGCCAGCAGCCCAGCCGCCGGACTTTCCTACAATGAGCAGTTCTTC,CASSPAAGLSYNEQFF
TRBV12-3/TRBV12-4,TRBJ2-1,many,TRBD2,TGTGCCAGCAGTCAAAAGGGACTAGCGGGTTACAATGAGCAGTTCTTC,CASSQKGLAGYNEQFF
TRBV29-1,TRBJ2-1,many,TRBD2,TGCAGCGTACCGGGAGGGTTCTTC,CSVPGGFF
TRBV20-1,TRBJ1-2,many,TRBD1,TGCAGTGCTTCTAGTCCGGGACAGGTTCTGGGCTACACCTTC,CSASSPGQVLGYTF
TRBV28,TRBJ2-1,many,TRBD2,TGTGCCAGCAGTGTCGCGGGAGGGAACAATGAGCAGTTCTTC,CASSVAGGNNEQFF
TRBV11-2,TRBJ2-3,few,TRBD1,TGTGCCAGCAGCTTAGTTCCAGGGGGAGGCACAGATACGCAGTATTTT,CASSLVPGGGTDTQYF
TRBV20-1,TRBJ2-6,-,-,TGCAGTGCTAGACCCGCCCTAGCGTCTGGGGCCAACGTCCTGACTTTC,CSARPALASGANVLTF
TRBV29-1,TRBJ2-1,-,TRBD2,TGCAGCGTAATAGCGGGAGCCCTCTCCTACAATGAGCAGTTCTTC,CSVIAGALSYNEQFF
TRBV11-2,TRBJ2-1,-,-,TGTGCCAGCAGCTTAGAGGTGATCCGCAATGAGCAGTTCTTC,CASSLEVIRNEQFF